This T cell receptor (beta chain) was captured by sequencing in a study of cytomegalovirus exposure and HLA in healthy donors. Researchers ran the PCR with 60 Vbeta and 13 Jbeta primers. The protocol was immunoSEQ multiplex PCR, while the TCRdb copy is restricted to in-frame clones and leaves out a portion. The sample shows about 180,000 clones, approximately 80% of them seen only once. J was trimmed by 3 bases and V by 10 bases; bases with no gene match: 5. The CDR3 consists of 13 residues. CDR1 is SNHLY and CDR2 is FYNNEI in the germline V gene. This chain connects TRBV2 to TRBJ2-1, with 8 bases fitting TRBD2. This TCR was sampled from a girl aged 10-17 years in good health and CMV-seropositive. The sequencing input was PBMCs. The CDR3 spells CATLAEVYNEQFF. The CDR3 coding sequence is TGTGCCACACTAGCGGAAGTCTACAATGAGCAGTTCTTC.